The TCR beta chain under discussion was sequenced for a study of Graves' ophthalmopathy and Graves' hyperthyroidism. About the research overall: No ophthalmopathy within 18 months of follow-up signified stable hyperthyroidism. Whole-study results and caveats: Ophthalmopathy progression prediction by the model yielded a sensitivity of 55% to 71% and a specificity of under 80%.

This clonotype was observed many times. Its antigen remains unidentified. As the template, RNA transcripts were used to amplify TCR beta CDR3 regions. First-round RT-PCR relied on HTBI primers, and a second-round multiplex PCR came next. MiXCR, applied by TCRdb to the multiplex PCR reads, yields one record per CDR3 protein. This sample has a few hundred thousand distinct CDR3 sequences; about 40% occur once, and the top ten carry about 4%. CDR3 size: 14 residues. Trimming cost V 3 bases and J 0 bases, with 8 bases left between them. Per germline, CDR1 SGHVS and CDR2 FQNEAQ. This TCR was sampled from an adult man with Graves' hyperthyroidism. The V and J genes are TRBV7-8 and TRBJ2-5; unclear D gene. Sequencing input: peripheral blood or thyroid tissue (not recorded which). The CDR3 DNA is TGTGCCAGCAGCTTCTTTAGTTACCAAGAGACCCAGTACTTC. Amino acids: CASSFFSYQETQYF. Full variable domain (missing parts from reference TRBV7-8 and TRBJ2-5): GAGVSQSPRYKVAKRGQDVALRCDPISGHVSLFWYQQALGQGPEFLTYFQNEAQLDKSGLPSDRFFAERPEGSVSTLKIQRTQQEDSAVYLCASSFFSYQETQYFGPGTRLLVL.